What follows are 25 T cell receptor beta chains derived from one specimen sequenced in a study of T-cell reconstitution after alpha-beta-depleted transplantation in children. Unique molecular identifiers were incorporated during preparation of the TCRbeta library. Each CDR3 protein gets one entry after TCRdb re-called the PCR reads with MiXCR. Of some 240,000 distinct CDR3 sequences in the sample, about 11% are singletons; the top ten hold approximately 2.9%. Material: PBMCs from the stem cell graft donor, obtained from the stem cell graft. Every receptor here comes from a human donor who donated a stem cell graft to a child with acute lymphoblastic leukemia.

This clonotype was seen at least ten times. The chain has TRBV20-1 and TRBJ1-4; D remains unclear. This CDR3 has 12 amino acids. CDR1 and CDR2 from the germline V gene are DFQATT and SNEGSKA (reference sequence). Trimming left V 3 bases short and J 7 bases short, with 9 bases between. The CDR3 is CSASRSGEKLFF. The CDR3 DNA follows: TGCAGTGCTAGTAGGTCGGGTGAAAAACTGTTTTTT.

This chain joins TRBV15 and TRBJ2-2; no clear D gene. The CDR3 is 17 amino acids. V was shortened by 5 bases and J by 3 bases, with 19 bases between the two germline ends. Germline V gives CDR1 LNHNV, CDR2 YYDKDF (reference sequence). CDR3 in DNA: TGTGCCACCAGCCGCATCCGAACCGCCGCTCACACCGGGGAGCTGTTTTTT. This encodes CATSRIRTAAHTGELFF.

This clonotype has at least ten counts. V and J are TRBV9 and TRBJ1-2; possibly TRBD1 for D (6 bases). Trimming took off 5 bases at V and 8 bases at J, with 7 bases between the two ends. The CDR3 consists of 10 residues. CDR1 is SGDLS, CDR2 YYNGEE, per germline. CDR3 in amino acids: CASSGGGYTF. Here the CDR3 DNA reads TGTGCCAGCAGTGGGGGCGGCTACACCTTC.

This clonotype was seen ten or more times. This CDR3 is CSARAVGDFNSPLHF. In DNA form, the CDR3 reads TGCAGTGCTAGAGCTGTGGGTGACTTTAATTCACCCCTCCACTTT. The chain joins TRBV20-1 to TRBJ1-6; no clear D gene. CDR1 DFQATT and CDR2 SNEGSKA come from the germline V gene (reference sequence). There are 15 residues in the CDR3. The V gene lost 1 base and the J gene lost 6 bases, with 13 bases spanning the gap.

This clonotype was detected many times. V usage is TRBV30 and J usage is TRBJ2-2; a weak D match, TRBD1 (6 bases). Trimming pared 4 bases from V and 7 bases from J, leaving 10 bases between. CDR1 is GTSNPN and CDR2 is SVGIG in the germline V gene (reference sequence). CDR3 length: 12 amino acids. CDR3 region: CAWNRASGELFF. Written as DNA, the CDR3 is TGTGCCTGGAACAGGGCCAGCGGGGAGCTGTTTTTT.

This clonotype was detected ten times or more. CDR3 sequence: CSAPPRETQYF. CDR3 in DNA: TGCAGTGCCCCCCCGCGGGAGACCCAGTACTTC. V is TRBV20-1 and J is TRBJ2-5; D unclear. The CDR3 is 11 residues long. CDR1 DFQATT and CDR2 SNEGSKA come from the germline V gene (reference sequence). V gave up 6 bases and J gave up 5 bases, with 10 bases separating them.

This clonotype came up many times. This chain joins TRBV11-2 and TRBJ2-4, with D hard to call. Germline V gene lookup returns CDR1 SGHAT and CDR2 FQNNGV. V was shortened by 1 base and J by 0 bases, with 7 bases between the two germline ends. The CDR3 runs 15 residues. CDR3 region: CASSLAVEAKNIQYF. The CDR3 region has the DNA TGTGCCAGCAGCTTAGCTGTAGAAGCCAAAAACATTCAGTACTTC.

This clonotype was recorded many times. V usage is TRBV27 and J usage is TRBJ2-1; weak D call: TRBD1 (6 bases). CDR3 size: 20 residues. Germline V gene sequence: CDR1 MNHEY, CDR2 SMNVEV (reference sequence). V lost 5 bases to trimming and J lost 3 bases, with 29 bases between them. The CDR3 region has the DNA TGTGCCAGCAGTACTAAAACAAAACTAGACAGGAAGGGGGTCTACAATGAGCAGTTCTTC. Translated: CASSTKTKLDRKGVYNEQFF.

This clonotype has a single count. This rearrangement joins TRBV7-9 to TRBJ1-4, with D possibly TRBD1 on 5 matching bases. Germline V CDR1 and CDR2: SEHNR, FQNEAQ (reference sequence). The CDR3 covers 20 residues. Trimming removed 1 base from V and 1 base from J, with 22 bases in between. Here the CDR3 reads CASSLEEGPKDSETNEKLFF. The CDR3 DNA is TGTGCCAGCAGCTTAGAGGAGGGACCGAAAGACTCGGAAACTAATGAAAAACTGTTTTTT. Based on the CDR3 plus reference TRBV7-9 and TRBJ1-4, the full variable domain is DTGVSQNPRHKITKRGQNVTFRCDPISEHNRLYWYRQTLGQGPEFLTYFQNEAQLEKSRLLSDRFSAERPKGSFSTLEIQRTEQGDSAMYLCASSLEEGPKDSETNEKLFFGSGTQLSVL.

This rearrangement joins TRBV20-1 to TRBJ2-1; TRBD2 matches at 13 bases. CDR3 size: 14 residues. Germline V gene data show CDR1 as DFQATT and CDR2 as SNEGSKA (reference sequence). J lost 4 bases, V lost 6 bases, and 3 bases had no gene match. CDR3 coding DNA: TGCAGTGCAAGGGGACTAGCGGGGTACAATGAGCAGTTCTTC. Its translation: CSARGLAGYNEQFF.

This clonotype was seen at least ten times. Here the CDR3 DNA reads TGCGCCAGCAGCTTGGGCACAGGACTATCCTACGAGCAGTACTTC. Protein product: CASSLGTGLSYEQYF. J is TRBJ2-7 and V is TRBV5-1, with D possibly TRBD2 on 6 matching bases. Trimming stripped 0 bases from V and 1 base from J, with 11 bases between. CDR3 length: 15 residues. Germline CDR1 is SGHRS and CDR2 is YFSETQ. The full variable domain, in which reference TRBV5-1 and TRBJ2-7 provide the parts outside the CDR3, is KAGVTQTPRYLIKTRGQQVTLSCSPISGHRSVSWYQQTPGQGLQFLFEYFSETQRNKGNFPGRFSGRQFSNSRSEMNVSTLELGDSALYLCASSLGTGLSYEQYFGPGTRLTVT.

This clonotype has at least ten counts. The genes are TRBV21-1 and TRBJ2-7; TRBD1 was called by the table and not checked on the DNA. TRBV21-1 is an annotated pseudogene. The CDR3 covers 15 residues. CDR3 sequence reads: CASILYRVDSYEQYF. In DNA, the CDR3 is TGTGCCAGCATCTTGTACAGGGTTGACTCCTACGAGCAGTACTTC.

This clonotype was counted many times. The rearrangement uses TRBV20-1 and TRBJ2-3, with TRBD2 as a possible D gene (5 bases). Germline V CDR1 and CDR2: DFQATT, SNEGSKA (reference sequence). The CDR3 runs to 13 residues. V was shortened by 2 bases and J by 6 bases, with 12 bases between the two germline ends. The CDR3 region has the DNA TGCAGTGCTAGATTGGTGGGCGGGGATACGCAGTATTTT. Its protein is CSARLVGGDTQYF.

Many counts were recorded for this clonotype. The gene calls are TRBV20-1 and TRBJ1-3; 8 bases align to TRBD1. J lost 3 bases, V lost 7 bases, and 5 bases had no gene match. CDR3 length: 13 residues. Germline V gene sequence: CDR1 DFQATT, CDR2 SNEGSKA (reference sequence). The CDR3 DNA reads TGCAGTGTTCAGGGGGCAGGTGGAAACACCATATATTTT. The encoded protein is CSVQGAGGNTIYF.

Ten or more counts support this clonotype. For the CDR3, the DNA is TGTGCCAGCAGCGTCTTTAGGACTAGCGGGAGCACCGGGGAGCTGTTTTTT. Its translation is CASSVFRTSGSTGELFF. This sequence joins TRBV9 and TRBJ2-2; 13 bases map to TRBD2. The CDR3 sequence is 17 residues long. The V gene end was trimmed by 2 bases and the J gene end by 4 bases; junction bases not matched to a gene: 5. Germline V gene lookup returns CDR1 SGDLS and CDR2 YYNGEE.

The sample holds many counts of this clonotype. The chain employs TRBV9 and TRBJ1-1, with D tentatively TRBD1 (5 bases). V was pared by 4 bases and J by 8 bases, with 12 bases between. The CDR3 runs 12 residues. Germline V CDR1 and CDR2: SGDLS, YYNGEE. This chain's CDR3 is CASSRGATEAFF. The CDR3 nucleotides are TGTGCCAGCAGCCGAGGGGCGACCGAAGCTTTCTTT.

This clonotype showed up many times. This chain connects TRBV3-1 to TRBJ2-3; 7 positions match TRBD2. The CDR3 consists of 18 residues. Germline CDR1 and CDR2: LGHDT and YNNKEL (reference sequence). Trimming took 1 base from V and 3 from J; bases not matched to a gene: 13. The CDR3 region is CASSQVGGLADRTDTQYF. The CDR3 DNA sequence: TGTGCCAGCAGCCAAGTTGGTGGGCTAGCGGATAGGACAGATACGCAGTATTTT.

This clonotype occurred many times. This rearrangement joins TRBV20-1 to TRBJ2-3, with a weak D call TRBD2 (7 bases). CDR3 size: 14 residues. Per the germline V gene, CDR1 is DFQATT and CDR2 is SNEGSKA (reference sequence). The V gene lost 3 bases and the J gene lost 6 bases, with 16 bases spanning the gap. The CDR3 DNA reads TGCAGTGCTAGGGGCGGAGGGGGGGCGGATACGCAGTATTTT. This codes for CSARGGGGADTQYF.

This clonotype was observed at least ten times. The chain links TRBV4-2 to TRBJ1-3; D unclear. This CDR3 has 14 amino acids. Per the germline V gene, CDR1 is LGHNA and CDR2 is YNFKEQ. Trimming removed 4 bases from V and 6 bases from J, with 13 bases in between. CDR3 amino acids: CASSLSDRENTIYF. The CDR3 DNA reads TGTGCCAGCAGCCTTAGTGATCGGGAAAACACCATATATTTT.

This clonotype was picked up many times. V and J are TRBV20-1 and TRBJ2-2, with D perhaps TRBD2 (6 bases). V was pared by 2 bases and J by 7 bases, with 11 bases between. This CDR3 contains 13 residues. Germline CDR1 and CDR2: DFQATT and SNEGSKA (reference sequence). For the CDR3, the DNA is TGCAGTGCTAGACAGCGGGTAGGCGGGGAGCTGTTTTTT. Protein sequence: CSARQRVGGELFF.

This CDR3 reads CASSQDRGGPYGYTF. CDR3 nucleotides: TGCGCCAGCAGCCAAGATCGGGGGGGTCCTTATGGCTACACCTTC. V usage is TRBV4-3 and J usage is TRBJ1-2, with D maybe TRBD1 (5 bases). V shed 0 bases and J shed 5 bases, with 13 bases lying between them. Germline CDR1 is LGHNA and CDR2 is YSLEER. The CDR3 is 15 amino acids.

The chain employs TRBV11-2 and TRBJ2-1, with D hard to call. The ends were cut back, 2 bases at V and 0 bases at J, with 11 bases in the middle. Germline V gene sequence: CDR1 SGHAT, CDR2 FQNNGV. The CDR3 loop spans 16 amino acids. The DNA of the CDR3 is TGTGCCAGCAGCTTAATCGGTCCTTTCTCCTACAATGAGCAGTTCTTC. As protein: CASSLIGPFSYNEQFF.

This clonotype was seen repeatedly, ten times or more. V is TRBV28 and J is TRBJ2-1, with 8 bases aligning to TRBD2. The trim removed 6 bases at V and 4 bases at J, leaving 5 bases unmatched. CDR1 and CDR2 from the germline V gene are MDHEN and SYDVKM. The length of the CDR3 is 14 residues. The CDR3 is CASRRAGAYNEQFF. The CDR3 bases are TGTGCCAGCAGACGAGCGGGAGCGTACAATGAGCAGTTCTTC.

This clonotype was detected ten times or more. The chain joins TRBV4-3 to TRBJ2-2; TRBD1 matches at 7 bases. J gave up 3 bases and V 4 bases, and 5 bases lay outside the gene matches. Germline CDR1 is LGHNA and CDR2 is YSLEER. This CDR3 is built from 15 residues. Here the CDR3 reads CASSLRDSYTGELFF. The DNA of the CDR3 is TGCGCCAGCAGCCTCCGGGACAGCTACACCGGGGAGCTGTTTTTT.

This sequence joins TRBV27 and TRBJ2-1; perhaps TRBD1 as D (7 bases). The ends were cut back, 2 bases at V and 8 bases at J, with 16 bases in the middle. Germline assignment: CDR1 MNHEY and CDR2 SMNVEV (reference sequence). This CDR3 is built from 15 residues. In DNA, the CDR3 is TGTGCCAGCAGTTTAGGTCAGGGGGGTTGGGATGAGCAGTTCTTC. This codes for CASSLGQGGWDEQFF.